These 10 T cell receptor beta chains were all obtained from the same sample, sequenced in a study of graft-versus-host responses after intestinal transplantation. These receptors' antigens are unknown. The repertoire was sequenced with immunoSEQ multiplex PCR; TCRdb's copy has only in-frame clones and lacks some. The sample gives some 90,000 clones, 85% to 95% of which show up once; roughly 0.44% is in the top ten. The material sequenced was unstimulated CD8+ T cells sorted from spleen or lymph node cells, taken before transplant. The receptors come from a human donor who was the organ donor for an intestinal transplant.

Here the CDR3 DNA reads TGCGCCAGCAGCAAATTTGGAGGCTCCAGCACAGATACGCAGTATTTT. Amino acid sequence: CASSKFGGSSTDTQYF. The V call is TRBV4-3, the J call TRBJ2-3; a weak D match, TRBD2 (5 bases). V gave up 5 bases and J gave up 0 bases, with 15 bases separating them. Germline values: CDR1 LGHNA, CDR2 YSLEER. The CDR3 runs 16 residues.

The V call is TRBV9, the J call TRBJ2-1, with 12 bases aligning to TRBD1. Per germline, CDR1 SGDLS and CDR2 YYNGEE. CDR3 length equals 20 residues. Losses at the gene ends were 3 bases for V and 0 bases for J; bases not matched to a gene: 13. The CDR3, as DNA: TGTGCCAGCAGCGATCCCGGGACAGGGGGCCTAGGAAACTCCTACAATGAGCAGTTCTTC. Amino acid sequence: CASSDPGTGGLGNSYNEQFF.

The CDR3 here is CASSPLSSYNSPLHF. CDR3 DNA: TGTGCCAGCAGCCCCCTGAGCTCCTATAATTCACCCCTCCACTTT. The rearrangement joins TRBV28 to TRBJ1-6; D is ambiguous. V lost 6 bases and J 0 bases, leaving 9 bases between the germline ends. CDR3 length: 15 residues. Germline CDR1 is MDHEN and CDR2 is SYDVKM.

The chain uses TRBV13 and TRBJ2-1; TRBD2 agrees at 7 bases. CDR3 size: 15 residues. Per germline, CDR1 PRHDT and CDR2 FYEKMQ (reference sequence). The junction had 13 bases not matched to a gene; V was cut back by 5 bases and J by 9 bases. The chain's CDR3 is CASSTRLAIRIEQFF. DNA for the CDR3: TGTGCCAGCAGCACCCGACTAGCTATCCGCATTGAGCAGTTCTTC.

V is TRBV2 and J is TRBJ2-7; 9 positions match TRBD2. This CDR3 is 16 amino acids long. Losses at the gene ends were 6 bases for V and 5 bases for J; bases not matched to a gene: 14. Germline CDR1 is SNHLY and CDR2 is FYNNEI. The CDR3 loop is CASRVSPGLAENEQYF. DNA for the CDR3: TGTGCCAGCAGGGTGTCTCCGGGACTAGCTGAAAACGAGCAGTACTTC.

The chain uses TRBV6-1 and TRBJ1-1; weak D call: TRBD1 (6 bases). Germline V lookup: CDR1 MNHNS, CDR2 SASEGT. Trimming removed 4 bases at V and 7 bases at J, with 19 bases between. The CDR3 extends over 15 amino acids. CDR3 coding DNA: TGTGCCAGCAGTGTCGTCGGGGGGGCCGGGATTGAAGCTTTCTTT. This sequence encodes CASSVVGGAGIEAFF.

This chain connects TRBV7-2 to TRBJ1-1, with D possibly TRBD1 on 5 matching bases. Germline lookup yields CDR1 SGHTA and CDR2 FQGNSA. The CDR3 has 16 amino acids. Trimming removed 1 base from V and 3 bases from J, with 15 bases in between. CDR3 nucleotide sequence: TGTGCCAGCAGCTTAGTGTCTAGATGGGGGGACACTGAAGCTTTCTTT. This gives the protein CASSLVSRWGDTEAFF. Filled out from reference TRBV7-2 and TRBJ1-1, the complete variable domain reads GAGVSQSPSNKVTEKGKDVELRCDPISGHTALYWYRQSLGQGLEFLIYFQGNSAPDKSGLPSDRFSAERTGGSVSTLTIQRTQQEDSAVYLCASSLVSRWGDTEAFFGQGTRLTVV.

J is TRBJ1-2 and V is TRBV2; D perhaps matches TRBD1 (5 bases). Between the trimmed V and J ends, which lost 7 bases and 3 bases, there was a span of 15 bases. The CDR3 runs 14 residues. The germline gives CDR1 SNHLY, CDR2 FYNNEI. The chain's CDR3 is CASMSGESYYGYTF. As DNA, the CDR3 is TGTGCCAGCATGTCGGGGGAGAGTTACTATGGCTACACCTTC.

This CDR3 is CACWRGNLNTEAFF. In nucleotides, the CDR3 is TGTGCCTGCTGGCGAGGGAACCTGAACACTGAAGCTTTCTTT. The rearrangement joins TRBV27 to TRBJ1-1; no clear D. Germline CDR1 reads MNHEY; CDR2 reads SMNVEV (reference sequence). The CDR3 covers 14 residues. The ends were cut back, 11 bases at V and 0 bases at J, with 16 bases in the middle.

The chain is built from TRBV4-1 and TRBJ2-2; 7 bases agree with TRBD1. The germline V gene encodes CDR1 MGHRA and CDR2 YSYEKL. The CDR3 loop spans 13 amino acids. The junction had 1 base not matched to a gene; V was cut back by 3 bases and J by 6 bases. The DNA of the CDR3 is TGCGCCAGCAGCCAGACAGGGTCCGGGGAGCTGTTTTTT. Translated: CASSQTGSGELFF.